What follows describes a single T cell receptor beta chain. This specimen comes from a study of PD-1 blockade in classical Hodgkin lymphoma. The CDR3 runs 16 residues. CDR1 MNHNY and CDR2 SVGAGI come from the germline V gene (reference sequence). Trimming removed 4 bases from V and 2 bases from J; junction bases left unmatched: 8. Time point of the sample: cycle 4 day 1 (C4D1), after 6 weeks of nivolumab. Exposure to brentuximab vedotin varied, and each patient had relapsed following autologous stem cell transplantation. Sequencing used immunoSEQ multiplex PCR; TCRdb keeps in-frame clones, though not all of them. This table has 11,000 to 15,000 clones, 80% to 90% appearing once.

The genes are TRBV6-6 and TRBJ1-3; 7 bases are a match to TRBD1. The sequencing here drew on peripheral blood mononuclear cells (PBMCs), taken before the fourth cycle of nivolumab. The clonotype comes from a human donor with classical Hodgkin lymphoma. Here the CDR3 reads CASSSYTDRAGNTIYF. For the CDR3, the DNA is TGTGCCAGCAGTTCCTACACTGACAGGGCTGGAAACACCATATATTTT.